This TCR beta chain appears in the sequencing data of a study of blood T cell repertoires in COVID-19. At the level of the study: Specimens from acute and convalescent COVID-19 originated in the United States, Italy and Spain.

Methods used by the authors: Researchers report that nucleated cell counts were estimated from reference gene primer amplification. Here immunoSEQ multiplex PCR was the method, and the copy in TCRdb shows in-frame clones only, minus some. That table furnishes V, J and clone size, whereas the DNA furnished D and trimming. The sample carries 100,000 to 150,000 clones, around 86% recorded once. Deletions cut 0 bases from V and 5 bases from J, with 11 bases between. The V gene's germline CDR1 is SGHRS and CDR2 YFSETQ. The CDR3 consists of 14 residues. This chain links TRBV5-1 with TRBJ2-5, with D perhaps TRBD2 (6 bases). Input material: peripheral blood. This receptor was obtained from a man in his fifties or sixties with acute or convalescent COVID-19. The CDR3 sequence: CASSLDGAGETQYF. The CDR3 nucleotides read TGCGCCAGCAGCTTGGACGGCGCGGGGGAGACCCAGTACTTC.